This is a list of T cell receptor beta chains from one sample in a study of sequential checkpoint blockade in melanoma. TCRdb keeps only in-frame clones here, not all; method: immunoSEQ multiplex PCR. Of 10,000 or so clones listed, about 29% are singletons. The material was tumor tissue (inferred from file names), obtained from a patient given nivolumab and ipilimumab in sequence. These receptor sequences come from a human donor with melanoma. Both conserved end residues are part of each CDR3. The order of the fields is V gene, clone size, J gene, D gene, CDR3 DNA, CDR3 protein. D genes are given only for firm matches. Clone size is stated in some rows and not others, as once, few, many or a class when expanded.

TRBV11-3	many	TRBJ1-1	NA	TGTGCCAGCAGCCAGTACGGGGGGTCCACTGAAGCTTTCTTT	CASSQYGGSTEAFF
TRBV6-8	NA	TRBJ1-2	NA	TGTGCCAGCAGTGAGCTAACAGGACCTAACTATGGCTACACCTTC	CASSELTGPNYGYTF
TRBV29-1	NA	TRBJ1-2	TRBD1	TGCAGCGTCCTACAGGGGAGAGATGGCTACACCTTC	CSVLQGRDGYTF
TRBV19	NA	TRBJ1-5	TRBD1	TGTGCCAGTACCCTACAGGGGGCTTATCAGCCCCAGCATTTT	CASTLQGAYQPQHF
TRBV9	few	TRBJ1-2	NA	TGTGCCAGCAGGGATGGCGGGGGCGCCGAAGGCTACACCTTC	CASRDGGGAEGYTF
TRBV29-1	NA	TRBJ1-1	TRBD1	TGCAGCGTACTCGGACAGGGGGGATTTAACACTGAAGCTTTCTTT	CSVLGQGGFNTEAFF
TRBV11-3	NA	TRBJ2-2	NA	TGTGCCAGCAGCCTTCCCATAAACACCGGGGAGCTGTTTTTT	CASSLPINTGELFF
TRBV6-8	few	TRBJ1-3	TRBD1	TGTGCCAGCAGTCGTATTCCGGGACAGGGGACCATCTCTGGAAACACCATATATTTT	CASSRIPGQGTISGNTIYF
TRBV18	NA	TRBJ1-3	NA	TGTGCCAGCTCACCGGGAGGGTTTTCTGGAAACACCATATATTTT	CASSPGGFSGNTIYF
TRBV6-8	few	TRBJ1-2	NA	TGTGCCAGCAGGGTTTCGTTACAGTCCTACACCTTC	CASRVSLQSYTF
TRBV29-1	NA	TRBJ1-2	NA	TGCAGCGTAGAACGGGGATCAGGGTATGGCTACACCTTC	CSVERGSGYGYTF
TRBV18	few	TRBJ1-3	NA	TGTGCCAGCTCGGCGACAGGACTTGAAAACACCATATATTTT	CASSATGLENTIYF
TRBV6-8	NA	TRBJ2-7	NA	TGTGCCAGCAGTCCCGACAGGAGCTCCTACGAGCAGTACTTC	CASSPDRSSYEQYF
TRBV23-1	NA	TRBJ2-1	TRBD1	TGCGCCAGCCCAAACCGCCCGGGACAGCTCTCCTACAATGAGCAGTTCTTC	CASPNRPGQLSYNEQFF
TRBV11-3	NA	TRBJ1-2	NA	TGTGCCAGCAGCGTAGTGGGGGCCCTCTATGGCTACACCTTC	CASSVVGALYGYTF
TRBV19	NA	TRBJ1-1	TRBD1	TGTGCCAGTAGTACCTCCGGGACAGGGGGATTTGCAGCTTTCTTT	CASSTSGTGGFAAFF
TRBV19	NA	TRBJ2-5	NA	TGTGCCAGTAGTATACGGGAGACCCAGTACTTC	CASSIRETQYF
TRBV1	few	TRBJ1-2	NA	TGCGCCAGCAGCCAAGATTGGACTGACAAGGACTATGGCTACACCTTC	CASSQDWTDKDYGYTF
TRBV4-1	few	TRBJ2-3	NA	TGCGCCAGCAGCCACGGGGCGTATAATACGCAGTATTTT	CASSHGAYNTQYF
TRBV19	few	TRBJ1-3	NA	TGTGCCAGTAGTATGGGAAACACCATATATTTT	CASSMGNTIYF
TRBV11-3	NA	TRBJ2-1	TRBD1	TGTGCCAGCAGCCCGGGGACAGGGCTTATCATCTCCTACAATGAGCAGTTCTTC	CASSPGTGLIISYNEQFF
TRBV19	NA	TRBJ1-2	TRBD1	TGTGCCAGTAGTACACGGACAGGGAATGGCTACACCTTC	CASSTRTGNGYTF
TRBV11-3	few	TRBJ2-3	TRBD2	TGTGCCAGCAGCTTGACTAGCGGGGCACCTAGCACAGATACGCAGTATTTT	CASSLTSGAPSTDTQYF
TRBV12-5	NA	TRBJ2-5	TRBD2	TGTGCTAGTGGTTTGGTACTCCAGCTAGCGGGGGGGCAAGAGACCCAGTACTTC	CASGLVLQLAGGQETQYF
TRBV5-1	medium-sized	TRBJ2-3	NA	TGCGCCAGCAGCTTGGATGACTTCACAGATACGCAGTATTTT	CASSLDDFTDTQYF
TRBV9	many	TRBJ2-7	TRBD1	TGTGCCAGCAGTCACAGGGGGAGTGACTACGAGCAGTACTTC	CASSHRGSDYEQYF
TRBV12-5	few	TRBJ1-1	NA	TGTGCCAGCATTCAGGGAGGAGGGAACACTGAAGCTTTCTTT	CASIQGGGNTEAFF
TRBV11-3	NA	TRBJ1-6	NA	TGTGCCAGCAGCTTAGTGGGGGAGGTTTTAATTTCACCCCTCCACTTT	CASSLVGEVLISPLHF
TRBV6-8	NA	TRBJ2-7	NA	TGTGCCAGCAGTTACGCCCGGACACTCCCTTTGTACGAGCAGTACTTC	CASSYARTLPLYEQYF
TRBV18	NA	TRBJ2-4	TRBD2	TGTGCCAGCTCACCCGGAGTTGCTAGCGGGGGAATACTAGCCAAAAACATTCAGTACTTC	CASSPGVASGGILAKNIQYF
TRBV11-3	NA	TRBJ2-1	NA	TGTGCCAGCCAGCTTATAAGCAATGGATACAATGAGCAGTTCTTC	CASQLISNGYNEQFF
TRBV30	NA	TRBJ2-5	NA	TGTGCCTGGAGCCGACTAGTTCGGGAGACCCAGTACTTC	CAWSRLVRETQYF
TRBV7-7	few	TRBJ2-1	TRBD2	TGTGCCAGCAGCTCCTTAGCGGGGGGAAACAATGAGCAGTTCTTC	CASSSLAGGNNEQFF
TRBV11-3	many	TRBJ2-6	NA	TGTGCCAGCAGCTTGAGTATAGGTTCTGGGGCCAACGTCCTGACTTTC	CASSLSIGSGANVLTF
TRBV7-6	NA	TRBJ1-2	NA	TGTGCCAGCAGCTCCCACCCCGACGTGGATCCCGTAGCTAACTATGGCTACACCTTC	CASSSHPDVDPVANYGYTF
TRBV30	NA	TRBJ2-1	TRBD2	TGTGCCTGGACCCCGCTCGGCGGGGGACACAATGAGCAGTTCTTC	CAWTPLGGGHNEQFF
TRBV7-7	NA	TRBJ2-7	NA	TGTGCCAGCAGCTTAGACGGGGGACAAGGCTACGAGCAGTACTTC	CASSLDGGQGYEQYF
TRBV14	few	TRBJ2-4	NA	TGTGCCAGCAGCCAAGGGCGCGGACTAGCCAAAAACATTCAGTACTTC	CASSQGRGLAKNIQYF
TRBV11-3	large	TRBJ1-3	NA	TGTGCCAGCAGCCTAGACGGAAGCTCTGGAAACACCATATATTTT	CASSLDGSSGNTIYF
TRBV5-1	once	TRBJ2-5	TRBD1	TGCGCCAGCAGCTTGGCAGGGACAGGGGGCCTAGAGACCCAGTACTTC	CASSLAGTGGLETQYF
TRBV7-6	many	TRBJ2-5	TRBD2	TGTGCCAGCAGCCCCCGGAGCACTAGCGGGATCCAAGAGACCCAGTACTTC	CASSPRSTSGIQETQYF
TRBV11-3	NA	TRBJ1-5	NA	TGTGCCAGCAGCTCCTCGGGGCAGGGTAGGCTTCAGCCCCAGCATTTT	CASSSSGQGRLQPQHF
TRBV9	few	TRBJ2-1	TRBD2	TGTGCCAGCAGCGTATATAGCGGGTACTACAATGAGCAGTTCTTC	CASSVYSGYYNEQFF
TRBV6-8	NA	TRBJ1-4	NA	TGTGCCAGCAGCTTAGACAGGTCGGATGAAAAACTGTTTTTT	CASSLDRSDEKLFF
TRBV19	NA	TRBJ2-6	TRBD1	TGTGCCAGTAGTCCCCGCCCGGGACAGGGTTTTTTTTCTGGGGCCAACGTCCTGACTTTC	CASSPRPGQGFFSGANVLTF
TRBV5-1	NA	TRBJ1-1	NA	TGCGCCAGCAGCACCGACAGTTCCGTAATCACTGAAGCTTTCTTT	CASSTDSSVITEAFF